One sample yielded the 21 T cell receptor beta chains listed below, sequenced in a study of cytomegalovirus exposure and HLA in healthy donors. PCR was performed using 60 Vbeta and 13 Jbeta primers. The table came from immunoSEQ multiplex PCR; TCRdb's copy has only in-frame clones and leaves some out. The sample gives some 150,000 clones, 70% to 80% of which show up once; more than 1.2% is in the top ten. Specimen: PBMCs. The receptors come from a man aged 55 to 69 in good health and CMV-seronegative.

The chain recombines TRBV10-3 with TRBJ1-1; 7 positions match TRBD1. V was pared by 6 bases and J by 1 base, with 11 bases of the junction left unmatched. Per the germline V gene, CDR1 is ENHRY and CDR2 is SYGVKD. The CDR3 length is 16 residues. The CDR3 loop is CAIRDRTGGTNTEAFF. CDR3 nucleotide sequence: TGTGCCATCAGGGACCGGACAGGCGGTACGAACACTGAAGCTTTCTTT.

In DNA, the CDR3 is TGTGCCAGTAGTTCCTCAGACAGTTATAATTCACCCCTCCACTTT. Amino acid sequence: CASSSSDSYNSPLHF. This chain connects TRBV19 to TRBJ1-6; D possibly corresponds to TRBD1 (5 bases). Germline lookup yields CDR1 LNHDA and CDR2 SQIVND (reference sequence). V lost 5 bases and J lost 4, with 12 bases in between. This CDR3 spans 15 amino acids.

V usage is TRBV2 and J usage is TRBJ2-1; 13 bases are shared with TRBD2. This CDR3 has 15 amino acids. After removal of 3 bases from V and 12 bases from J, the junction contained 8 bases not matched to a gene. Germline CDR1 is SNHLY and CDR2 is FYNNEI. The CDR3 DNA sequence: TGTGCCAGCAGTGATGGACTAGCGGGGGCCTCGCGGCAGTTCTTC. Translating it yields CASSDGLAGASRQFF.

This clone was detected once. This chain connects TRBV9 to TRBJ2-5; D unresolved. This CDR3 spans 14 amino acids. Germline CDR1 reads SGDLS; CDR2 reads YYNGEE. V lost 0 bases and J lost 7, with 13 bases in between. CDR3 nucleotide sequence: TGTGCCAGCAGCGTAGAGGCGGCAATCTCGACCCAGTACTTC. It codes for CASSVEAAISTQYF. Complete variable domain (other parts from reference TRBV9 and TRBJ2-5): DSGVTQTPKHLITATGQRVTLRCSPRSGDLSVYWYQQSLDQGLQFLIQYYNGEERAKGNILERFSAQQFPDLHSELNLSSLELGDSALYFCASSVEAAISTQYFGPGTRLLVL.

This clone appeared a single time. V usage is TRBV9 and J usage is TRBJ2-5, with 7 bases matching TRBD2. The germline V gene encodes CDR1 SGDLS and CDR2 YYNGEE. CDR3 length equals 12 residues. V lost 3 bases to trimming and J lost 4 bases; unmatched junction nucleotides: 0. The CDR3 bases are TGTGCCAGCAGCGCGGGGGGAGAGACCCAGTACTTC. Translation gives CASSAGGETQYF.

V is TRBV7-2 and J is TRBJ2-1; 10 bases are a match to TRBD2. V was pared by 3 bases and J by 5 bases, with 4 bases of the junction left unmatched. The CDR3 contains 15 residues. CDR1 and CDR2 (germline): SGHTA, FQGNSA. CDR3 amino acids: CASSFSGGTNNEQFF. As DNA, the CDR3 is TGTGCCAGCAGCTTTAGCGGGGGGACTAACAATGAGCAGTTCTTC.

V gene TRBV7-6 combines with J gene TRBJ2-1; 13 bases match TRBD2. CDR3 length: 17 residues. After removal of 4 bases from V and 3 bases from J, the junction contained 6 bases not matched to a gene. From germline, CDR1 is SGHVS and CDR2 FNYEAQ. The CDR3 reads CASSSRLAGGLYNEQFF. The DNA of the CDR3 is TGTGCCAGCAGCTCTCGACTAGCGGGGGGCCTCTACAATGAGCAGTTCTTC.

The V call is TRBV2, the J call TRBJ1-2; D unresolved. The V gene's germline CDR1 is SNHLY and CDR2 FYNNEI. The V and J ends lost 5 bases and 5 bases respectively, with 6 bases between them. The CDR3 length is 11 residues. The DNA for the CDR3 is TGTGCCAGCAGTATACTATATGGCTACACCTTC. Its protein is CASSILYGYTF.

This clone was seen a few times. This chain links TRBV19 with TRBJ1-4; 8 bases are shared with TRBD1. Unmatched junction bases numbered 7, after V lost 3 bases and J lost 7 bases. Germline CDR1 and CDR2: LNHDA and SQIVND (reference sequence). The CDR3 covers 15 residues. This chain's CDR3 is CASSMPGQAAEKLFF. CDR3 coding DNA: TGTGCCAGTAGTATGCCGGGACAGGCAGCTGAAAAACTGTTTTTT.

Written as DNA, the CDR3 is TGTGCCAGCAGCCCCCGAGATACGCAGTATTTT. Residues: CASSPRDTQYF. This sequence joins TRBV28 and TRBJ2-3; D not certain. CDR1 and CDR2 from the germline V gene are MDHEN and SYDVKM. V was shortened by 6 bases and J by 5 bases, with 6 bases between the two germline ends. CDR3 size: 11 residues. The full variable domain, in which reference TRBV28 and TRBJ2-3 provide the parts outside the CDR3, is DVKVTQSSRYLVKRTGEKVFLECVQDMDHENMFWYRQDPGLGLRLIYFSYDVKMKEKGDIPEGYSVSREKKERFSLILESASTNQTSMYLCASSPRDTQYFGPGTRLTVL.

The chain is built from TRBV27 and TRBJ1-1; D might be TRBD1 (6 bases). V was trimmed by 6 bases and J by 4 bases, leaving 15 bases between them. The CDR3 sequence is 14 residues long. Germline V gene sequence: CDR1 MNHEY, CDR2 SMNVEV (reference sequence). The CDR3 DNA reads as TGTGCCAGCAGCGGAATTGGACAGCGCACTGAAGCTTTCTTT. Translated, it gives CASSGIGQRTEAFF.

This rearrangement joins TRBV7-8 to TRBJ2-1, with 15 bases that match TRBD2. Germline CDR1 reads SGHVS; CDR2 reads FQNEAQ. This CDR3 comprises 22 residues. V lost 3 bases, J lost 0 bases, and 15 bases stayed unmatched. In DNA form, the CDR3 reads TGTGCCAGCAGCTTTTTACTCTCCGGGACTAGCGGGGGGCCGAGCTCCTACAATGAGCAGTTCTTC. As protein: CASSFLLSGTSGGPSSYNEQFF. The full variable domain, in which reference TRBV7-8 and TRBJ2-1 provide the parts outside the CDR3, is GAGVSQSPRYKVAKRGQDVALRCDPISGHVSLFWYQQALGQGPEFLTYFQNEAQLDKSGLPSDRFFAERPEGSVSTLKIQRTQQEDSAVYLCASSFLLSGTSGGPSSYNEQFFGPGTRLTVL.

The V call is TRBV19, the J call TRBJ2-5; TRBD1 matches at 9 bases. Germline values: CDR1 LNHDA, CDR2 SQIVND (reference sequence). Trimming took 1 base from V and 2 from J; bases not matched to a gene: 8. The CDR3 is 17 amino acids. CDR3 sequence reads: CASSIGGPGTGQETQYF. CDR3 DNA sequence: TGTGCCAGTAGTATAGGGGGGCCCGGGACAGGGCAAGAGACCCAGTACTTC. Supplemented by reference TRBV19 and TRBJ2-5, the full variable domain reads DGGITQSPKYLFRKEGQNVTLSCEQNLNHDAMYWYRQDPGQGLRLIYYSQIVNDFQKGDIAEGYSVSREKKESFPLTVTSAQKNPTAFYLCASSIGGPGTGQETQYFGPGTRLLVL.

With regard to this clone: The sample has other DNA sequences that encode this CDR3 too. The chain is built from TRBV19 and TRBJ2-7; D might be TRBD2 (6 bases). V lost 4 bases, J lost 0 bases, and 13 bases lay in between. The CDR3 has 15 residues. Germline loops: CDR1 LNHDA, CDR2 SQIVND (reference sequence). The CDR3 sequence: CASSKEGQSSYEQYF. CDR3 sequence (DNA): TGTGCCAGTAGTAAGGAGGGGCAGAGCTCCTACGAGCAGTACTTC.

The chain links TRBV29-1 to TRBJ2-2; 9 bases align to TRBD2. This CDR3 spans 13 amino acids. Germline assignment: CDR1 SQVTM and CDR2 ANQGSEA. J lost 5 bases, V lost 3 bases, and 1 base had no gene match. The CDR3 DNA is TGCAGCGTTGAGCGGGAGGGAACCGGGGAGCTGTTTTTT. Translation gives CSVEREGTGELFF.

This clone occurred once. The chain has TRBV11-3 and TRBJ1-5; 10 bases agree with TRBD1. J gave up 1 base and V 0 bases, and 12 bases lay outside the gene matches. Germline CDR1 SGHNT, CDR2 YENEEA. The CDR3 extends over 20 amino acids. The CDR3 nucleotides are TGTGCCAGCAGCTTAGATCCAAGAGAGGGACAGGGGCAAAGCAATCAGCCCCAGCATTTT. This codes for CASSLDPREGQGQSNQPQHF.

The V gene is TRBV19, the J gene TRBJ2-7; 8 nucleotides agree with TRBD1. V was clipped by 3 bases and J by 7 bases; unmatched bases: 8. The CDR3 spans 14 residues. CDR1 LNHDA and CDR2 SQIVND come from the germline V gene (reference sequence). The CDR3 region is CASSIGQGAREQYF. The DNA of the CDR3 is TGTGCCAGTAGTATTGGGCAGGGGGCGCGTGAGCAGTACTTC. The full variable domain, completed using reference TRBV19 and TRBJ2-7, is DGGITQSPKYLFRKEGQNVTLSCEQNLNHDAMYWYRQDPGQGLRLIYYSQIVNDFQKGDIAEGYSVSREKKESFPLTVTSAQKNPTAFYLCASSIGQGAREQYFGPGTRLTVT.

This clone showed up just once. The chain couples TRBV5-6 to TRBJ2-7, with D unresolved. CDR1 SGHDT and CDR2 YYEEEE come from the germline V gene. There are 15 residues in the CDR3. Trimming shortened V by 0 bases and J by 0 bases, and 10 bases separated the two germline ends. The CDR3 DNA follows: TGTGCCAGCAGCTTGGCATCTTACAGCTCCTACGAGCAGTACTTC. It specifies CASSLASYSSYEQYF.

The V call is TRBV7-2, the J call TRBJ2-5, with a possible D match to TRBD1 (6 bases). The CDR3 covers 14 residues. Trimming removed 1 base at V and 2 bases at J, with 8 bases between. Germline lookup yields CDR1 SGHTA and CDR2 FQGNSA. This chain's CDR3 is CASSLEQGQETQYF. The CDR3 DNA follows: TGTGCCAGCAGCTTAGAACAGGGACAAGAGACCCAGTACTTC.

The rearrangement uses TRBV9 and TRBJ2-3; D may be TRBD1 (5 bases). Germline values: CDR1 SGDLS, CDR2 YYNGEE. The CDR3 length is 14 residues. The germline V and J ends were trimmed by 3 bases and 2 bases, with 10 bases remaining between them. The CDR3 bases are TGTGCCAGCAGCGGTGACAGATCCACAGATACGCAGTATTTT. Translation: CASSGDRSTDTQYF.

V usage is TRBV5-4 and J usage is TRBJ1-6; 8 bases fit TRBD1. V shed 6 bases, J shed 6 bases, and the junction held 8 bases outside the gene matches. The germline CDR1 and CDR2 sequences are SGHNT and YYREEE (reference sequence). CDR3 length equals 15 residues. The CDR3, as DNA: TGTGCCAGCAACAACGGACAGGGCCGTAATTCACCCCTCCACTTT. Translating gives CASNNGQGRNSPLHF.